This T cell receptor beta chain is drawn from a study of blood T cell repertoires in COVID-19. Original processing methods: Amplification from reference gene primers served as the basis for estimated nucleated cell counts. Profiled with immunoSEQ multiplex PCR; TCRdb holds only in-frame clones, not every one. That table gives V, J and clone size, and the DNA gave D and trimming. The sample has under 200,000 clones; 80% to 90% are singletons. V lost 0 bases to trimming and J lost 3 bases; unmatched junction nucleotides: 12. Germline CDR1 is MGHRA and CDR2 is YSYEKL. CDR3 size: 19 residues. The V and J genes are TRBV4-1 and TRBJ2-3; 10 nucleotides align to TRBD2. The sequence was collected from a man in his sixties with acute or convalescent COVID-19. Sequenced sample: peripheral blood. This chain's CDR3 is CASSQERPSGRVMTDTQYF. The CDR3 nucleotides are TGCGCCAGCAGCCAAGAACGGCCTAGCGGGAGAGTAATGACAGATACGCAGTATTTT.